This T cell receptor (beta chain) was retrieved from a study of cytomegalovirus exposure and HLA in healthy donors. There are 16 residues in the CDR3. V dropped 0 bases and J dropped 8 bases, with 18 bases sitting between them. Germline loops: CDR1 SGHTA, CDR2 FQGNSA. Primers for the PCR totalled 60 Vbeta and 13 Jbeta. Assay: immunoSEQ multiplex PCR; the TCRdb copy retains only in-frame clones and omits some. Here the sample spans some 70,000 clones, approximately 78% being singletons. The sample taken for sequencing was PBMCs. This clonotype originated in a human donor in good health. The genes are TRBV7-2 and TRBJ2-3; TRBD1 might be the D (7 bases). The CDR3 nucleotides are TGTGCCAGCAGCTTAGCGCAAGGGGGCGGGAACCCTACGCAGTATTTT. This encodes CASSLAQGGGNPTQYF.